This T cell receptor beta chain was identified in a study of shared clonotypes between healthy human individuals. Notes on the study in general: Non-shared clonotypes displayed generation probabilities falling below those of clonotypes present in all four donors.

The method was immunoSEQ multiplex PCR; TCRdb's version includes in-frame clones alone and lacks a portion of them. Found here are about 2.5 million clones, 85% to 95% of them singletons; the top ten hold approximately 0.4%. In the case of this clone: Its antigen is unknown.

The CDR3 consists of 16 residues. The V gene lost 7 bases and the J gene lost 6 bases, with 22 bases spanning the gap. Germline CDR1 and CDR2: ENHRY and SYGVKD. The sequenced sample was naive CD4+ T cells from PBMCs. Stated subset: CD45RA+ positively selected. This TCR was sampled from a man between 18 and 35 years old in good health. Some clones in this sample may be carry-over from other donors' samples. This sequence joins TRBV10-3 and TRBJ2-1; possibly TRBD2 for D (6 bases). CDR3 amino acids: CAIMGVEAAGINEQFF. The CDR3 DNA sequence: TGTGCCATCATGGGAGTTGAGGCTGCGGGAATCAATGAGCAGTTCTTC.